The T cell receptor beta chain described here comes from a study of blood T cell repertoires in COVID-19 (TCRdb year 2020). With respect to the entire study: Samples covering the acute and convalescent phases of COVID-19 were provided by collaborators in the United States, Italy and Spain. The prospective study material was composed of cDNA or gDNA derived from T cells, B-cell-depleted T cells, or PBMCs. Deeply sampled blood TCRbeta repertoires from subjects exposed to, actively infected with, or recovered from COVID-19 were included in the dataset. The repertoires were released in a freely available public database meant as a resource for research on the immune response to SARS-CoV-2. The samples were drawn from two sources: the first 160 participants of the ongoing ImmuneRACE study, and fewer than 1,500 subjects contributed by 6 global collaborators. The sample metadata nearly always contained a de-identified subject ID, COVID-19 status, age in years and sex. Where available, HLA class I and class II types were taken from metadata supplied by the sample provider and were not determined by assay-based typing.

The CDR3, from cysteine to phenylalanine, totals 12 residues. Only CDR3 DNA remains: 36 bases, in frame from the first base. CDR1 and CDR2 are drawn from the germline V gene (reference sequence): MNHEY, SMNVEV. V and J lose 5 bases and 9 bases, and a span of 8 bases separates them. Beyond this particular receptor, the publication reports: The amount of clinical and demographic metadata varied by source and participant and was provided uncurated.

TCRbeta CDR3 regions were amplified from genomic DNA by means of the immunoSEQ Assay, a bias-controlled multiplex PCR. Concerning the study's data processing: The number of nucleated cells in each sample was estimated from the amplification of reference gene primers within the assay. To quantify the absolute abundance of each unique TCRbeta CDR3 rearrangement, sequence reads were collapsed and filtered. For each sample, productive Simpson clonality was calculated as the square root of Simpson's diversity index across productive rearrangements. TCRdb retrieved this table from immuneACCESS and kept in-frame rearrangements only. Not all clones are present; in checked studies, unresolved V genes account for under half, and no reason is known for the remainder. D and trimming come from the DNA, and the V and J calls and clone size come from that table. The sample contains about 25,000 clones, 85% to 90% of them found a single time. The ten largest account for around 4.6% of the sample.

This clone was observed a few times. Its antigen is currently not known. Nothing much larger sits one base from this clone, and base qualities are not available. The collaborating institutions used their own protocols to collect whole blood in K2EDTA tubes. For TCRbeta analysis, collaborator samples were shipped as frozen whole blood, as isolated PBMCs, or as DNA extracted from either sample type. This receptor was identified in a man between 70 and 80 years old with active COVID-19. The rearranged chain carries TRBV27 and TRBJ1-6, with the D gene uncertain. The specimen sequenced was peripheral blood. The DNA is TGTGCCAGCAGTGCTAATGGTTCACCCCTCCACTTT. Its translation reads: CASSANGSPLHF.